Below are 20 T cell receptor beta chains sequenced from a single sample in a study of human T cells and chemical hapten exposure. The time point denotes: pre-sensitization, week 0. Treatment here: therapeutic diphenylcyclopropenone sensitization with weekly scalp DPC. TCRdb fed the RACE reads into MiXCR, producing one record per CDR3 protein. Of around 62,000 distinct CDR3 sequences in the sample, about 7% were seen once. Sequenced material: whole blood, taken in connection with sensitization to the hapten diphenylcyclopropenone (DPC). These receptors were collected from a woman aged 25 to 39 with alopecia areata. Some clones in this sample may be carry-over from other donors' samples.

V is TRBV2 and J is TRBJ2-6; 9 nucleotides line up with TRBD1. V dropped 6 bases and J dropped 0; count of bases not matched to a gene: 3. CDR1 is SNHLY, CDR2 FYNNEI, per germline. CDR3 length: 16 residues. The CDR3 loop is CASRQGQGSGANVLTF. The CDR3 DNA is TGTGCCAGCAGACAGGGACAGGGCTCTGGGGCCAACGTCCTGACTTTC. The full variable domain, with the rest looked up from reference TRBV2 and TRBJ2-6, is EPEVTQTPSHQVTQMGQEVILRCVPISNHLYFYWYRQILGQKVEFLVSFYNNEISEKSEIFDDQFSVERPDGSNFTLKIRSTKLEDSAMYFCASRQGQGSGANVLTFGAGSRLTVL.

This clonotype was detected ten times or more. The chain carries TRBV12-3 or TRBV12-4 and TRBJ1-2, with unresolved D. This CDR3 is 14 amino acids long. Trimming took 3 bases from V and 6 from J, leaving 14 bases between them. This CDR3 is CASSFDPLSDGYTF. DNA for the CDR3: TGTGCCAGCAGTTTCGACCCTTTGTCAGATGGCTACACCTTC.

There are many counts of this clonotype. The chain carries TRBV6-5 and TRBJ1-5; 8 bases fit TRBD1. V was pared by 5 bases and J by 6 bases, with 6 bases of the junction left unmatched. The CDR3 is 14 amino acids. Germline CDR1 reads MNHEY; CDR2 reads SVGAGI. CDR3 protein: CASSITGGSQPQHF. In nucleotides, the CDR3 is TGTGCCAGCAGTATAACAGGGGGATCTCAGCCCCAGCATTTT.

This clonotype occurred a few times. The chain's CDR3 is CASSLESGHQPQHF. CDR3 nucleotides: TGCGCCAGCAGCTTGGAGTCAGGGCATCAGCCCCAGCATTTT. The chain combines TRBV5-1 with TRBJ1-5, with D possibly matching TRBD1 (5 bases). Per the germline V gene, CDR1 is SGHRS and CDR2 is YFSETQ. The CDR3 runs 14 residues. V gave up 0 bases and J gave up 5 bases, with 9 bases separating them.

The rearrangement links TRBV3-1 to TRBJ1-5; unclear D gene. V lost 0 bases, J lost 2 bases, and 8 bases lay in between. Germline-derived CDR1 and CDR2 are LGHDT and YNNKEL (reference sequence). This CDR3 spans 15 amino acids. The DNA for the CDR3 is TGTGCCAGCAGCCAAGATTCCCGGGGCAATCAGCCCCAGCATTTT. This translates into CASSQDSRGNQPQHF.

At least ten counts were recorded for this clonotype. The chain links TRBV3-1 to TRBJ2-3, with 10 bases matching TRBD2. Germline CDR1 and CDR2: LGHDT and YNNKEL (reference sequence). The V segment lost 2 bases and the J segment 2 bases; nucleotides outside the gene matches: 4. This CDR3 contains 16 residues. The CDR3, as DNA: TGTGCCAGCAGCCAACGGACTAGCGGTAACACAGATACGCAGTATTTT. This translates into CASSQRTSGNTDTQYF.

This clonotype was recorded at least ten times. This chain uses TRBV12-3 or TRBV12-4 with TRBJ2-2; the match to TRBD2 covers 12 bases. With 3 bases clipped from V and 8 bases from J, the junction kept 10 bases outside the gene matches. This CDR3 has 17 residues. The CDR3 DNA reads TGTGCCAGCAGTTTCCCCCTCCTAGCGGGGGGGCTGGGGGAGCTGTTTTTT. Translated, it gives CASSFPLLAGGLGELFF.

The genes are TRBV29-1 and TRBJ2-3; 9 nucleotides agree with TRBD2. The CDR3 is 15 amino acids. V lost 5 bases to trimming and J lost 2 bases; unmatched junction nucleotides: 8. The germline gives CDR1 SQVTM, CDR2 ANQGSEA. CDR3 nucleotides: TGCAGCGTTCCCCTTAGCGGGGGTCACACAGATACGCAGTATTTT. It yields the protein CSVPLSGGHTDTQYF.

In its sample, this clonotype was seen many times. V gene TRBV7-9 combines with J gene TRBJ1-1, with D perhaps TRBD1 (5 bases). The CDR3 spans 15 residues. From germline, CDR1 is SEHNR and CDR2 FQNEAQ (reference sequence). Trimming shortened V by 2 bases and J by 0 bases, and 10 bases separated the two germline ends. The CDR3 region has the DNA TGTGCCAGCAGCTTACCCGGGACCCTGAACACTGAAGCTTTCTTT. Its translation: CASSLPGTLNTEAFF.

There are many counts of this clonotype. The chain couples TRBV5-1 to TRBJ2-3; D call uncertain. CDR1 SGHRS and CDR2 YFSETQ come from the germline V gene. The CDR3 length is 13 residues. Trimming cost V 6 bases and J 1 base, with 9 bases left between them. CDR3 sequence (DNA): TGCGCCAGCATGAGTCTCGGCACAGATACGCAGTATTTT. This sequence encodes CASMSLGTDTQYF.

This clonotype turned up a few times. This rearrangement joins TRBV11-3 to TRBJ1-1, with D unclear. The CDR3 loop spans 14 amino acids. Germline V gene sequence: CDR1 SGHNT, CDR2 YENEEA. Trimming took off 5 bases at V and 1 base at J, with 11 bases between the two ends. CDR3 nucleotide sequence: TGTGCCAGCAGCCGACCCCGTGGGAACACTGAAGCTTTCTTT. It is translated as CASSRPRGNTEAFF.

This clonotype appeared many times. The chain joins TRBV3-1 to TRBJ1-6; D gene uncertain. Trimming left V 3 bases short and J 5 bases short, with 5 bases between. Germline CDR1 LGHDT, CDR2 YNNKEL (reference sequence). This CDR3 contains 13 residues. Here the CDR3 reads CASSQLDNSPLHF. DNA of the CDR3: TGTGCCAGCAGCCAGCTAGATAATTCACCCCTCCACTTT.

This clonotype has a count of ten or more. The V gene is TRBV25-1, the J gene TRBJ2-7; 8 bases are a match to TRBD1. The CDR3 consists of 13 residues. Trimming took 7 bases from V and 7 from J; bases not matched to a gene: 9. Germline-derived CDR1 and CDR2 are MGHDK and SYGVNS. For the CDR3, the DNA is TGTGCCAGCACCCCCGGGACAGGCGAAGAGCAGTACTTC. Translation gives CASTPGTGEEQYF.

Ten or more counts support this clonotype. The CDR3 sequence: CASSTPDTTNYGYTF. CDR3 coding DNA: TGTGCCAGCAGTACTCCGGACACCACTAACTATGGCTACACCTTC. The V and J genes are TRBV6-2 or TRBV6-3 and TRBJ1-2; a possible D gene is TRBD1 (5 bases). This CDR3 contains 15 residues. Germline CDR1 reads MNHEY; CDR2 reads SVGEGT. Between the trimmed V and J ends, which lost 5 bases and 0 bases, there was a span of 13 bases.

This clonotype was counted ten times or more. The chain carries TRBV5-1 and TRBJ2-1; D may be TRBD1 (6 bases). The CDR3 is 17 amino acids. Germline V lookup: CDR1 SGHRS, CDR2 YFSETQ. Trimming cost V 2 bases and J 3 bases, with 18 bases left between them. This CDR3 is CASSLTLGGTFYNEQFF. CDR3 coding DNA: TGCGCCAGCAGCTTAACATTAGGGGGAACCTTCTACAATGAGCAGTTCTTC.

The sample holds many counts of this clonotype. This rearrangement joins TRBV29-1 to TRBJ1-1, with D uncertain. Germline V gene sequence: CDR1 SQVTM, CDR2 ANQGSEA. This CDR3 has 12 residues. Trimming left V 7 bases short and J 8 bases short, with 17 bases between. The CDR3 sequence: CSAVTWYLEAFF. CDR3 sequence (DNA): TGCAGCGCCGTGACGTGGTATCTCGAAGCTTTCTTT.

This clonotype appeared many times. The J gene is TRBJ1-1, the V gene TRBV3-1, with D tentatively TRBD1 (6 bases). The CDR3 is made up of 13 amino acids. Trimming removed 1 base at V and 7 bases at J, with 10 bases between. Germline CDR1 LGHDT, CDR2 YNNKEL (reference sequence). The CDR3 coding sequence is TGTGCCAGCAGCCAAGGGGCAGGGGTTGAAGCTTTCTTT. This sequence encodes CASSQGAGVEAFF.

Many counts were recorded for this clonotype. V usage is TRBV20-1 and J usage is TRBJ2-3; a possible D gene is TRBD2 (6 bases). This CDR3 region has 15 residues. The V gene lost 4 bases and the J gene lost 5 bases, with 19 bases spanning the gap. Germline V CDR1 and CDR2: DFQATT, SNEGSKA (reference sequence). CDR3 DNA: TGCAGTGCTATGGAGGGCCGGGACTGGAGAGATACGCAGTATTTT. It encodes CSAMEGRDWRDTQYF.

At least ten counts were recorded for this clonotype. The chain recombines TRBV6-1 with TRBJ2-1; 7 nucleotides agree with TRBD1. The V and J ends lost 5 bases and 5 bases, in that order; junction bases with no gene match: 21. Germline CDR1 is MNHNS and CDR2 is SASEGT. CDR3 size: 19 residues. CDR3 in amino acids: CASSKKPPGTERLNNEQFF. CDR3 nucleotide sequence: TGTGCCAGCAGTAAGAAGCCCCCCGGGACAGAAAGATTAAACAATGAGCAGTTCTTC.

This clonotype was counted many times. V usage is TRBV3-1 and J usage is TRBJ2-5; 9 bases map to TRBD2. The CDR3 is 15 amino acids. Germline loops: CDR1 LGHDT, CDR2 YNNKEL (reference sequence). Trimming took 1 base from V and 7 from J; bases not matched to a gene: 7. The CDR3 loop reads CASSQALAGPGTQYF. The CDR3 DNA sequence: TGTGCCAGCAGCCAAGCTCTAGCGGGACCCGGGACCCAGTACTTC.